These 27 T cell receptor beta chains were sequenced from one sample in a study of blood T cell repertoires in COVID-19. This table comes from immunoSEQ multiplex PCR, and its TCRdb copy is limited to in-frame clones, with some not included. This table has under 300,000 clones, 90% to 95% appearing once. Sequencing was performed on PBMCs or T cells enriched from blood (not recorded which). The source of these receptors is a woman between 18 and 30 years old who had recovered from COVID-19.

V and J are TRBV7-9 and TRBJ1-2; TRBD1 agrees at 9 bases. V shed 5 bases, J shed 8 bases, and the junction held 9 bases outside the gene matches. The CDR3 consists of 14 residues. In germline, CDR1 is SEHNR, CDR2 FQNEAQ (reference sequence). The CDR3 protein is CASSPGQGFSGYTF. CDR3 in DNA: TGTGCCAGCAGCCCGGGACAGGGTTTTTCGGGCTACACCTTC.

V usage is TRBV2 and J usage is TRBJ2-3; D is possibly TRBD2 (7 bases). CDR3 length equals 12 residues. Germline V gives CDR1 SNHLY, CDR2 FYNNEI. The CDR3 DNA sequence: TGTGCGGGGGGGCGTTTGCCAGATACGCAGTATTTT. This sequence encodes CAGGRLPDTQYF.

V and J are TRBV5-1 and TRBJ2-1, with 11 bases aligning to TRBD2. The CDR3 length is 17 residues. From germline, CDR1 is SGHRS and CDR2 YFSETQ. V trimming: 2 bases; J trimming: 7 bases; junction bases outside the gene matches: 11. This CDR3 is CASSFRPTSGMGNEQFF. DNA of the CDR3: TGCGCCAGCAGCTTTCGCCCGACTAGCGGGATGGGGAATGAGCAGTTCTTC.

The V call is TRBV5-1, the J call TRBJ2-5; 7 nucleotides agree with TRBD1. V lost 7 bases to trimming and J lost 1 base; unmatched junction nucleotides: 13. The germline V gene encodes CDR1 SGHRS and CDR2 YFSETQ. This CDR3 is 16 amino acids long. The chain's CDR3 is CASGFLGQGVQETQYF. The CDR3 nucleotides read TGCGCCAGCGGGTTTCTTGGGCAGGGGGTCCAAGAGACCCAGTACTTC.

The chain links TRBV12-3 or TRBV12-4 to TRBJ2-3, with D unclear. Trimming removed 4 bases at V and 3 bases at J, with 2 bases between. The CDR3 totals 11 residues. The CDR3 loop is CASSSTDTQYF. In nucleotides, the CDR3 is TGTGCCAGCAGTTCGACAGATACGCAGTATTTT.

V usage is TRBV11-3 and J usage is TRBJ2-5; 16 nucleotides align to TRBD2. This CDR3 region has 16 residues. The J segment lost 5 bases and the V segment lost 5 bases, leaving 5 bases of the junction unmatched. The germline V gene encodes CDR1 SGHNT and CDR2 YENEEA. CDR3 in amino acids: CASSTGLAGGPETQYF. The CDR3, as DNA: TGTGCCAGCAGCACGGGACTAGCGGGGGGGCCGGAGACCCAGTACTTC. Full variable domain (rest looked up from reference TRBV11-3 and TRBJ2-5): EAGVVQSPRYKIIEKKQPVAFWCNPISGHNTLYWYLQNLGQGPELLIRYENEEAVDDSQLPKDRFSAERLKGVDSTLKIQPAELGDSAVYLCASSTGLAGGPETQYFGPGTRLLVL.

The gene calls are TRBV15 and TRBJ2-3; 7 bases fit TRBD1. The CDR3 length is 14 residues. Looked up from germline, CDR1 is LNHNV and CDR2 is YYDKDF (reference sequence). V lost 5 bases and J lost 7; bases outside the gene matches: 9. CDR3 sequence: CATSYAGTANTQYF. The CDR3 DNA follows: TGTGCCACCAGCTACGCCGGGACAGCAAATACGCAGTATTTT.

The rearrangement links TRBV29-1 to TRBJ2-5; the match to TRBD1 covers 7 bases. The germline CDR1 and CDR2 sequences are SQVTM and ANQGSEA. V dropped 4 bases and J dropped 0; count of bases not matched to a gene: 5. This CDR3 region has 14 residues. CDR3 nucleotides: TGCAGCGTTGTCGCACAGGGGAACCAAGAGACCCAGTACTTC. Encoded protein: CSVVAQGNQETQYF. The full variable domain, completed using reference TRBV29-1 and TRBJ2-5, is SAVISQKPSRDICQRGTSLTIQCQVDSQVTMMFWYRQQPGQSLTLIATANQGSEATYESGFVIDKFPISRPNLTFSTLTVSNMSPEDSSIYLCSVVAQGNQETQYFGPGTRLLVL.

This chain uses TRBV14 with TRBJ1-1, with a possible D match to TRBD1 (5 bases). CDR1 is SGHDN, CDR2 FVKESK, per germline. Trimming removed 2 bases at V and 6 bases at J, with 25 bases between. CDR3 length: 18 amino acids. The CDR3 protein is CASSQLQGALTSPSEAFF. In DNA form, the CDR3 reads TGTGCCAGCAGCCAACTCCAGGGTGCCCTTACCAGTCCCTCTGAAGCTTTCTTT.

The CDR3 DNA reads as TGTGCCATCAGTCCCAGGGGGAGCGCGAACACCGGGGAGCTGTTTTTT. It is translated as CAISPRGSANTGELFF. The chain joins TRBV10-3 to TRBJ2-2, with 7 bases lining up with TRBD1. Germline loops: CDR1 ENHRY, CDR2 SYGVKD. J gave up 0 bases and V 5 bases, and 6 bases lay outside the gene matches. The CDR3 is made up of 16 amino acids.

V usage is TRBV10-3 and J usage is TRBJ1-2; D perhaps matches TRBD1 (6 bases). The V end was cut by 6 bases, the J end by 3 bases, with 11 bases between. This CDR3 is built from 13 residues. Germline V gene sequence: CDR1 ENHRY, CDR2 SYGVKD. Here the CDR3 DNA reads TGTGCCATCAGCCCAGGGGAAGACTATGGCTACACCTTC. This sequence encodes CAISPGEDYGYTF.

The chain combines TRBV3-1 (or the pseudogene TRBV3-2) with TRBJ1-3, with 11 positions matching TRBD1. CDR3 length equals 19 residues. Losses at the gene ends were 1 base for V and 1 base for J; bases not matched to a gene: 9. CDR1 is LGHDT, CDR2 YNNKEL, per germline (reference sequence). The CDR3 reads CASSQGRDRGMFSGNTIYF. As DNA, the CDR3 is TGTGCCAGCAGCCAAGGCCGGGACAGGGGGATGTTTTCTGGAAACACCATATATTTT.

DNA for the CDR3: TGTGCCAGCAGCTTAGGCCCCACAGGTCACAATCAGCCCCAGCATTTT. It specifies CASSLGPTGHNQPQHF. The chain recombines TRBV7-6 with TRBJ1-5; TRBD1 is a possible D gene (5 bases). CDR1 and CDR2 from the germline V gene are SGHVS and FNYEAQ. The CDR3 runs to 16 residues. Trimming removed 1 base at V and 3 bases at J, with 13 bases between.

The genes are TRBV6-6 and TRBJ1-2; D remains unclear. V was cut by 0 bases and J by 4 bases, with 12 bases left in between. Germline loops: CDR1 MNHNY, CDR2 SVGAGI (reference sequence). This CDR3 is built from 15 residues. CDR3 region: CASSYSGVGSYGYTF. CDR3 in DNA: TGTGCCAGCAGTTACTCCGGGGTAGGAAGCTATGGCTACACCTTC.

This chain links TRBV10-3 with TRBJ2-1; perhaps TRBD1 as D (6 bases). CDR1 ENHRY and CDR2 SYGVKD come from the germline V gene. V was cut by 3 bases and J by 5 bases, with 11 bases left in between. This CDR3 is built from 14 residues. In nucleotides, the CDR3 is TGTGCCATCAGTGAACAGGGTTCCAACAATGAGCAGTTCTTC. Translated, it gives CAISEQGSNNEQFF.

The V call is TRBV4-3, the J call TRBJ2-5, with TRBD1 as a possible D gene (5 bases). The CDR3 runs 15 residues. V lost 0 bases and J lost 1, with 9 bases in between. CDR1 is LGHNA, CDR2 YSLEER, per germline. The CDR3, as DNA: TGCGCCAGCAGCCAAGATCTTGACAGCCAAGAGACCCAGTACTTC. This gives the protein CASSQDLDSQETQYF.

The chain employs TRBV11-2 and TRBJ2-6; no definite D call. V lost 1 base, J lost 0 bases, and 4 bases lay in between. The CDR3 length is 15 residues. The germline V gene has CDR1 SGHAT and CDR2 FQNNGV. Written as DNA, the CDR3 is TGTGCCAGCAGCTTAGGTCTCTCTGGGGCCAACGTCCTGACTTTC. Amino acids: CASSLGLSGANVLTF.

This chain links TRBV10-3 with TRBJ2-7; 9 bases are shared with TRBD1. This CDR3 has 15 residues. J gave up 3 bases and V 3 bases, and 6 bases lay outside the gene matches. Germline loops: CDR1 ENHRY, CDR2 SYGVKD. The CDR3 sequence: CAISDRDRVSYEQYF. The CDR3 DNA is TGTGCCATCAGTGACCGGGACAGGGTAAGCTACGAGCAGTACTTC.

The chain combines TRBV20-1 with TRBJ2-1; 7 positions match TRBD2. Germline V CDR1 and CDR2: DFQATT, SNEGSKA (reference sequence). This CDR3 has 11 amino acids. The J segment lost 5 bases and the V segment lost 6 bases, leaving 1 base of the junction unmatched. The DNA for the CDR3 is TGCAGTGCGGGGGGGAACAATGAGCAGTTCTTC. It specifies CSAGGNNEQFF.

The V and J genes are TRBV3-1 (or the pseudogene TRBV3-2) and TRBJ1-1; possible D gene TRBD1, 5 bases. With 4 bases removed from V and 3 bases from J, the gap between germline ends came to 15 bases. Germline loops: CDR1 LGHDT, CDR2 YNNKEL (reference sequence). CDR3 length: 15 amino acids. The chain's CDR3 is CASSRYRDFYTEAFF. For the CDR3, the DNA is TGTGCCAGCAGCCGATACCGGGACTTCTACACTGAAGCTTTCTTT.

This chain joins TRBV5-1 and TRBJ1-5, with a tentative D call TRBD1 (5 bases). The V end lost 0 bases, the J end lost 0 bases, and 19 bases lay between the germline ends. The germline gives CDR1 SGHRS, CDR2 YFSETQ. This CDR3 has 19 residues. The CDR3 nucleotides read TGCGCCAGCAGCTTGGGAGAGACGGTATGGGGCTATAGCAATCAGCCCCAGCATTTT. Its translation is CASSLGETVWGYSNQPQHF.

Remarks on this clone: The same CDR3 can be traced to other DNA sequences in this sample. The genes are TRBV5-4 and TRBJ2-1; possible D gene TRBD2, 6 bases. Trimming pared 0 bases from V and 0 bases from J, leaving 7 bases between. This CDR3 spans 15 amino acids. CDR1 is SGHNT and CDR2 is YYREEE in the germline V gene (reference sequence). For the CDR3, the DNA is TGTGCCAGCAGCTTGGTCGGGGGCTCCTACAATGAGCAGTTCTTC. Its translation: CASSLVGGSYNEQFF.

This chain joins TRBV5-4 and TRBJ1-1, with D unresolved. CDR1 is SGHNT and CDR2 is YYREEE in the germline V gene (reference sequence). The CDR3 length is 15 residues. Trimming took 0 bases from V and 1 from J, leaving 10 bases between them. The CDR3 DNA reads TGTGCCAGCAGCTTGGCCGGCGGGAAGAACACTGAAGCTTTCTTT. Translating gives CASSLAGGKNTEAFF.

The chain links TRBV4-1 to TRBJ2-7, with 10 bases that match TRBD2. CDR1 is MGHRA and CDR2 is YSYEKL in the germline V gene. J lost 3 bases, V lost 3 bases, and 8 bases had no gene match. The CDR3 contains 16 residues. CDR3 nucleotide sequence: TGCGCCAGCAGCCATGCCGGGACTAGCGCCGTCTACGAGCAGTACTTC. Encoded protein: CASSHAGTSAVYEQYF.

The chain recombines TRBV7-8 with TRBJ2-2, with TRBD2 as a possible D gene (6 bases). V lost 8 bases, J lost 1 base, and 17 bases lay in between. The CDR3 is 16 residues long. CDR1 SGHVS and CDR2 FQNEAQ come from the germline V gene. The CDR3 coding sequence is TGTGCCAGCGGGGGGTCGGACTCGAAGAACACCGGGGAGCTGTTTTTT. It translates to CASGGSDSKNTGELFF. The whole variable domain, remainder taken from reference TRBV7-8 and TRBJ2-2, is GAGVSQSPRYKVAKRGQDVALRCDPISGHVSLFWYQQALGQGPEFLTYFQNEAQLDKSGLPSDRFFAERPEGSVSTLKIQRTQQEDSAVYLCASGGSDSKNTGELFFGEGSRLTVL.

The V and J genes are TRBV18 and TRBJ2-5; tentative D call: TRBD2 (5 bases). V was shortened by 6 bases and J by 5 bases, with 10 bases between the two germline ends. Germline CDR1 and CDR2: KGHSH and LQKENI. This CDR3 contains 12 residues. The CDR3 loop is CASSGRGETQYF. In DNA form, the CDR3 reads TGTGCCAGCTCGGGTCGCGGGGAGACCCAGTACTTC.

V usage is TRBV7-2 and J usage is TRBJ2-5, with D maybe TRBD2 (6 bases). The V and J ends lost 5 bases and 4 bases respectively, with 20 bases between them. Germline-derived CDR1 and CDR2 are SGHTA and FQGNSA. CDR3 size: 16 residues. The CDR3 loop reads CASSRGPPRRGETQYF. The CDR3 nucleotides are TGTGCCAGCAGCCGTGGACCACCTAGGAGGGGAGAGACCCAGTACTTC.